This passage covers 20 T cell receptor beta chains from one sample sequenced in a study of T-cell reconstitution after alpha-beta-depleted transplantation in children. Construction of the TCRbeta library involved unique molecular identifiers. TCRdb independently ran MiXCR on the PCR reads; one entry per CDR3 protein. The sample has around 300,000 distinct CDR3 sequences, about a quarter seen once. Sequenced here: PBMCs, mostly from graft donor cells, sampled 180 days after TCRalphabeta/CD19-depleted stem cell transplant. The receptors were sampled from a male patient aged 10 to 17 who had a stem cell transplant for acute lymphoblastic leukemia, so the T cells may come from the graft donor.

The J gene is TRBJ1-2, the V gene TRBV4-1; D not resolved. Per germline, CDR1 MGHRA and CDR2 YSYEKL. V lost 2 bases to trimming and J lost 0 bases, with 10 bases between them. The CDR3 runs to 15 residues. The CDR3 sequence is CASSQKDGANYGYTF. CDR3 DNA sequence: TGCGCCAGCAGCCAAAAGGACGGAGCTAACTATGGCTACACCTTC.

The chain joins TRBV5-1 to TRBJ2-7, with 11 bases identical to TRBD2. This CDR3 region has 16 residues. CDR1 SGHRS and CDR2 YFSETQ come from the germline V gene. The V and J ends lost 0 bases and 2 bases, in that order; junction bases with no gene match: 4. In nucleotides, the CDR3 is TGCGCCAGCAGCTTGGCGGGACTAGCGGATACCTACGAGCAGTACTTC. It encodes CASSLAGLADTYEQYF.

This clonotype was recorded many times. The V and J genes are TRBV6-5 and TRBJ2-1; TRBD1 aligns across 8 bases. Germline V gene data show CDR1 as MNHEY and CDR2 as SVGAGI. J was trimmed by 8 bases and V by 7 bases; bases with no gene match: 13. The CDR3 covers 15 residues. The DNA of the CDR3 is TGTGCCAGCAACTATTGGCGGACAGGGTTAGATGAGCAGTTCTTC. It yields the protein CASNYWRTGLDEQFF.

There are a few counts of this clonotype. The V gene is TRBV7-6, the J gene TRBJ2-3; 8 bases are shared with TRBD2. The V gene's germline CDR1 is SGHVS and CDR2 FNYEAQ. This CDR3 contains 15 residues. V gave up 0 bases and J gave up 5 bases; unmatched junction bases: 4. For the CDR3, the DNA is TGTGCCAGCAGCTTAGCTACCGGGACTAGAGATACGCAGTATTTT. Translation: CASSLATGTRDTQYF.

The genes are TRBV4-1 and TRBJ2-7; D ambiguous. The CDR3 loop spans 13 amino acids. Trimming took off 3 bases at V and 3 bases at J, with 9 bases between the two ends. Germline CDR1 and CDR2: MGHRA and YSYEKL. CDR3 protein: CASSHPGFYEQYF. CDR3 nucleotides: TGCGCCAGCAGCCACCCCGGATTCTACGAGCAGTACTTC.

This clonotype was recorded a few times. This rearrangement joins TRBV25-1 to TRBJ2-7; no definite D call. CDR1 is MGHDK and CDR2 is SYGVNS in the germline V gene. Between the trimmed V and J ends, which lost 1 base and 1 base, there was a span of 2 bases. The length of the CDR3 is 12 residues. The DNA for the CDR3 is TGTGCCAGCAGTGAATTGTCCTACGAGCAGTACTTC. It translates to CASSELSYEQYF.

This clonotype was seen a few times. This chain links TRBV29-1 with TRBJ2-7, with TRBD1 identical over 9 bases. The germline CDR1 and CDR2 sequences are SQVTM and ANQGSEA. The CDR3 totals 14 residues. After removal of 4 bases from V and 4 bases from J, the junction contained 8 bases not matched to a gene. The CDR3 reads CSVGPRDRAYEQYF. CDR3 nucleotide sequence: TGCAGCGTTGGTCCCCGGGACAGGGCTTACGAGCAGTACTTC.

This rearrangement joins TRBV7-2 to TRBJ1-2, with D possibly being TRBD1 (6 bases). V dropped 5 bases and J dropped 7 bases, with 20 bases sitting between them. The CDR3 runs 15 residues. Germline loops: CDR1 SGHTA, CDR2 FQGNSA. For the CDR3, the DNA is TGTGCCAGCAGCCCCCGTTCGGGGGCGACTCCTGGCTACACCTTC. This gives the protein CASSPRSGATPGYTF.

This clonotype was found a few times. The CDR3 sequence is CASKGGNQPQHF. The CDR3, as DNA: TGTGCCAGCAAAGGGGGCAATCAGCCCCAGCATTTT. The rearrangement links TRBV28 to TRBJ1-5, with D possibly TRBD1 on 5 matching bases. Germline V gene lookup returns CDR1 MDHEN and CDR2 SYDVKM. This CDR3 has 12 residues. Trimming took off 7 bases at V and 2 bases at J, with 6 bases between the two ends.

The CDR3 reads CASSVTGTAYNEQFF. The CDR3, as DNA: TGTGCCAGCAGCGTTACCGGGACAGCCTACAATGAGCAGTTCTTC. The chain couples TRBV9 to TRBJ2-1; TRBD1 matches at 7 bases. V was clipped by 2 bases and J by 2 bases; unmatched bases: 4. The CDR3 has 15 amino acids. In germline, CDR1 is SGDLS, CDR2 YYNGEE.

The chain couples TRBV4-1 to TRBJ2-4; tentative D call: TRBD2 (5 bases). Trimming shortened V by 4 bases and J by 0 bases, and 22 bases separated the two germline ends. The CDR3 is 19 amino acids. Germline CDR1 reads MGHRA; CDR2 reads YSYEKL. The CDR3 loop is CASSPHYGNEFLAKNIQYF. The CDR3 bases are TGCGCCAGCAGCCCACACTACGGGAACGAATTTCTAGCCAAAAACATTCAGTACTTC.

The V call is TRBV7-3, the J call TRBJ2-3; D not resolved. The CDR3 loop spans 13 amino acids. Looked up from germline, CDR1 is SGHTA and CDR2 is FQGTGA. V was trimmed by 4 bases and J by 6 bases, leaving 11 bases between them. CDR3 DNA sequence: TGTGCCAGCAGCTCCCTTGCCGGGGATACGCAGTATTTT. Its protein product is CASSSLAGDTQYF.

The chain joins TRBV5-1 to TRBJ2-1; TRBD2 matches 8 bases. Looked up from germline, CDR1 is SGHRS and CDR2 is YFSETQ. The J segment lost 0 bases and the V segment lost 0 bases, leaving 11 bases of the junction unmatched. The CDR3 is 19 amino acids. CDR3 sequence (DNA): TGCGCCAGCAGCTTGGAGATGGTGACTAGCGACAACTCCTACAATGAGCAGTTCTTC. This gives the protein CASSLEMVTSDNSYNEQFF.

This clonotype was recorded at least ten times. This chain uses TRBV7-9 with TRBJ2-7; D is ambiguous. V lost 6 bases and J 6 bases, leaving 12 bases between the germline ends. The CDR3 sequence is 12 residues long. Germline values: CDR1 SEHNR, CDR2 FQNEAQ (reference sequence). CDR3 DNA: TGTGCCAGCAGTTATGGCCTACCCGAGCAGTACTTC. Translated, it gives CASSYGLPEQYF.

The rearrangement uses TRBV6-1 and TRBJ2-5; 11 bases are shared with TRBD1. V lost 5 bases and J lost 6; bases outside the gene matches: 8. The CDR3 runs to 15 residues. The germline gives CDR1 MNHNS, CDR2 SASEGT. In DNA, the CDR3 is TGTGCCAGCAGTCAAACCGGGACAGGGGGGAAGACCCAGTACTTC. This encodes CASSQTGTGGKTQYF.

This clonotype was counted ten times or more. This rearrangement joins TRBV5-1 to TRBJ2-7; 9 bases line up with TRBD1. V was pared by 3 bases and J by 4 bases, with 8 bases of the junction left unmatched. The CDR3 loop spans 15 amino acids. Germline V gene lookup returns CDR1 SGHRS and CDR2 YFSETQ. The CDR3 coding sequence is TGCGCCAGCAGCTCCTCGGGACAGGGTTATTACGAGCAGTACTTC. It translates to CASSSSGQGYYEQYF.

V usage is TRBV9 and J usage is TRBJ2-6; 11 bases are shared with TRBD1. With V trimmed by 4 bases and J by 9 bases, 12 bases remained unmatched. CDR1 is SGDLS, CDR2 YYNGEE, per germline. The CDR3 covers 17 residues. CDR3 loop: CASSPRTGGVPINVLTF. The CDR3 bases are TGTGCCAGCAGCCCCCGGACAGGGGGCGTCCCGATCAACGTCCTGACTTTC.

The CDR3 sequence: CASSTHGAFGQETQYF. DNA of the CDR3: TGTGCCAGCAGCACGCATGGGGCATTCGGACAAGAGACCCAGTACTTC. This chain connects TRBV3-1 to TRBJ2-5, with D possibly TRBD1 on 5 matching bases. The CDR3 is 16 residues long. CDR1 LGHDT and CDR2 YNNKEL come from the germline V gene (reference sequence). The germline V and J ends were trimmed by 5 bases and 2 bases, with 18 bases remaining between them.

This clonotype has just one count. This chain uses TRBV18 with TRBJ2-7, with TRBD1 as a possible D gene (6 bases). The germline gives CDR1 KGHSH, CDR2 LQKENI. The CDR3 has 15 residues. V was shortened by 4 bases and J by 3 bases, with 16 bases between the two germline ends. The CDR3 protein is CASSQSPWGRYEQYF. The CDR3, as DNA: TGTGCCAGCTCACAGTCGCCTTGGGGGCGCTACGAGCAGTACTTC.

The rearrangement joins TRBV6-1 to TRBJ1-3; D not resolved. Trimming took 0 bases from V and 0 from J, leaving 9 bases between them. CDR1 is MNHNS, CDR2 SASEGT, per germline. This CDR3 is 16 amino acids long. This chain's CDR3 is CASSEARRGSGNTIYF. CDR3 coding DNA: TGTGCCAGCAGTGAAGCGAGGCGCGGCTCTGGAAACACCATATATTTT.